The clone carrying this TCR beta chain has more than one count but fewer than ten. Antigen: not known. The ends were cut back, 7 bases at V and 5 bases at J, with 19 bases in the middle. This CDR3 has 15 residues. Germline lookup yields CDR1 SNHLY and CDR2 FYNNEI. The data are from a study of cytomegalovirus exposure and HLA in healthy donors. Findings and caveats of the study: Usually a TCR sequence was rare, but some public TCRs were found in many donors.

The PCR ran on 60 Vbeta and 13 Jbeta primers. The repertoire was sequenced with immunoSEQ multiplex PCR; TCRdb's copy has only in-frame clones and lacks some. The sample holds approximately 130,000 clones, around 72% seen once. Donors in the study were healthy people who gave bone marrow. The chain has TRBV2 and TRBJ2-3; D not certain. Sequences were obtained from PBMCs. The receptor's source is a woman aged 45 to 65 in good health and CMV-seropositive. DNA for the CDR3: TGTGCCAGCAAGCAGTACTATTTATCCGGAGATACGCAGTATTTT. It is translated as CASKQYYLSGDTQYF. The full variable domain, in which reference TRBV2 and TRBJ2-3 provide the parts outside the CDR3, is EPEVTQTPSHQVTQMGQEVILRCVPISNHLYFYWYRQILGQKVEFLVSFYNNEISEKSEIFDDQFSVERPDGSNFTLKIRSTKLEDSAMYFCASKQYYLSGDTQYFGPGTRLTVL.